Listed here is a single T cell receptor beta chain. Its antigen is unidentified. These data are taken from a study of vaccination and CD4 T cells after COVID-19. Study details: A median of approximately 100 days (range 35 to 161) separated diagnosis from post-COVID sampling.

Treatment indicated: roughly 10-day PBMC culture with coronavirus spike peptide pools or control peptides (ViraFEST assay). Per well, approximately 2.1 million PBMCs were cultured in the presence of roughly 9 IU/ml IL-2 and roughly 10 ug/ml peptide pools. The CDR3 runs 16 residues. V was clipped by 8 bases and J by 8 bases; unmatched bases: 17. Germline assignment: CDR1 DFQATT and CDR2 SNEGSKA (reference sequence). CD4+ T cells that had been cultured provided DNA sequenced with the Oncomine TCR Beta short-read assay. Cultures of CD4+ T cells served as the source for extracting genomic DNA. MiXCR, applied by TCRdb to the PCR reads, yields one record per CDR3 protein. This table holds approximately 13,000 distinct CDR3 sequences, roughly 27% found once.

The sequence was obtained from a human donor who received a COVID-19 vaccine. The specimen was CD4+ T cells from blood, cultured in vitro, collected before SARS-CoV-2 vaccination. The chain couples TRBV20-1 to TRBJ1-6; 8 nucleotides match TRBD1. In nucleotides, the CDR3 is TGCAGTACTACCAAACAGGGGGGAAATATTTATTCACCCCTCCACTTT. Translation gives CSTTKQGGNIYSPLHF.